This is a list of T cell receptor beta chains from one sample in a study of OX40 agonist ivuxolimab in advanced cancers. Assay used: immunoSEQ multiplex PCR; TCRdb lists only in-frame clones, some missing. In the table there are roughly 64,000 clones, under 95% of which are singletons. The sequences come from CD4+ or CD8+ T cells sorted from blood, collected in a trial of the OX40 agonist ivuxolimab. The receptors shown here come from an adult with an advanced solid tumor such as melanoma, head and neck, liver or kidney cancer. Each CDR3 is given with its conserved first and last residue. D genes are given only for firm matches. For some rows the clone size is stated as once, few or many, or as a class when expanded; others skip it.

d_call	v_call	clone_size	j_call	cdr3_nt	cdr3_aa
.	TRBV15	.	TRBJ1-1	TGTGCCACCAGCAGAGATGTGGGGACTGAAGCTTTCTTT	CATSRDVGTEAFF
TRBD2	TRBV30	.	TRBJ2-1	TGTGCGACCCCCCACCCTAGCGGGAGGGGTAATGAGCAGTTCTTC	CATPHPSGRGNEQFF
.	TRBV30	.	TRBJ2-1	TGTGCCTGGAGGAACACCCGTGGGGTCGATGAGCAGTTCTTC	CAWRNTRGVDEQFF
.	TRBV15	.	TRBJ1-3	TGTGCCACCAGCAGAGGAAGCATCTTAGGACTTAGCTCTGGAAACACCATATATTTT	CATSRGSILGLSSGNTIYF
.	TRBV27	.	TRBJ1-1	TGTGCCAGCAGTTTAAGTTCGGAAATGAACACTGAAGCTTTCTTT	CASSLSSEMNTEAFF
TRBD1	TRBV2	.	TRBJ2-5	TGTGCCAGCAGTGAAGGGACAGGGGGGCATGGGACCCAGTACTTC	CASSEGTGGHGTQYF
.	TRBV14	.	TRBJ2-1	TGTGCCAGCAGCCGCGGACATGGGTGGAATGAGCAGTTCTTC	CASSRGHGWNEQFF
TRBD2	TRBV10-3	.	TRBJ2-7	TGTGCCATCAGTGGGGGGACTAGCGGAGAGTACGAGCAGTACTTC	CAISGGTSGEYEQYF
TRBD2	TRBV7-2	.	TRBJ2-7	TGTGCCAGCAGCCCAGACGCTAGCGGAATCACCTACGAGCAGTACTTC	CASSPDASGITYEQYF
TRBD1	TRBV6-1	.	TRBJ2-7	TGTGCCAGCAGTGAAGCCGGGACAGCGCCCTACGAGCAGTACTTC	CASSEAGTAPYEQYF
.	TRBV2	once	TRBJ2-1	TGTGCCAGCAGTGGGGTAGGACTCGGCAATGAGCAGTTCTTC	CASSGVGLGNEQFF
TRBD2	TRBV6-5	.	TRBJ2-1	TGTGCCAGCAACAAGCGGGAGGCCGGATACAATGAGCAGTTCTTC	CASNKREAGYNEQFF
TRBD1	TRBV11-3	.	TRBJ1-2	TGTGCCAGCAGCCGAAGGGACAGGGGGCCTCAGAGCTATGGCTACACCTTC	CASSRRDRGPQSYGYTF
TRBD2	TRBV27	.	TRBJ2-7	TGTGCCAGCAGGCGACTAGCGGGAATCGACGAGCAGTACTTC	CASRRLAGIDEQYF
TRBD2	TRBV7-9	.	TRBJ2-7	TGTGCCAGCAGCCCTTGGCGGACTAGCGGCTACGAGCAGTACTTC	CASSPWRTSGYEQYF
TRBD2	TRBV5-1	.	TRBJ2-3	TGCGCCAGCAGTTACAGCGGACAATGGGAGGGTACGCAGTATTTT	CASSYSGQWEGTQYF
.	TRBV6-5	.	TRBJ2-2	TGTGCCAGCAGGGTCGAGATTAACGGGGAGCTGTTTTTT	CASRVEINGELFF
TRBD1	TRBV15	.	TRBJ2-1	TGTGCCACCAGCAGCCCTCACGCAGGGGGGCAGTTCTTC	CATSSPHAGGQFF
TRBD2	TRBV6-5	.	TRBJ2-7	TGTGCCAGCAGTTCACCAATAGCGGGAGCCTACGAGCAGTACTTC	CASSSPIAGAYEQYF
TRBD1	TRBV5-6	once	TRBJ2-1	TGTGCCAGCAGCCCCGATCTGGGACAGGGGGCAGCTGAGCAGTTCTTC	CASSPDLGQGAAEQFF
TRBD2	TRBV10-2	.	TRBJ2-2	TGCGCCAGCAGTGACCCGGGACTAGCGAACACCGGGGAGCTGTTTTTT	CASSDPGLANTGELFF
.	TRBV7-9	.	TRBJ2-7	TGTGCCAGCAGCACCGCAGGAGCCAGAACCGCCGAGCAGTACTTC	CASSTAGARTAEQYF
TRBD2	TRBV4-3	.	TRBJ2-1	TGCGCCAGCAGCCAAGTGGGAGGAAGGATAGCGGGCTATGAGCAGTTCTTC	CASSQVGGRIAGYEQFF
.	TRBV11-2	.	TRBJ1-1	TGTGCCAGCAGCTTAGTTGGTCAGCGGTGGACTGAAGCTTTCTTT	CASSLVGQRWTEAFF
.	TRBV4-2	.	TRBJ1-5	TGTGCCAGCAAATCGAACGATCAGCCCCAGCATTTT	CASKSNDQPQHF
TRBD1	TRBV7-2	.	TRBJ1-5	TGTGCCAGCAGCTCGGGGACAGGGGGCTCGGAGCCCCAGCATTTT	CASSSGTGGSEPQHF
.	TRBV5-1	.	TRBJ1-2	TGCGCCAGCAGCTTGGATGCGAGTTACTATGGCTACACCTTC	CASSLDASYYGYTF
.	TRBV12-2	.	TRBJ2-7	TGTGCAAGTCGCTTAGACAGGGGGGAATCCTACGAGCAGTACTTC	CASRLDRGESYEQYF
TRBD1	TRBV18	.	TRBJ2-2	TGTGCCAGCTCACCTTGGGACAGGGCGAACACCGGGGAGCTGTTTTTT	CASSPWDRANTGELFF
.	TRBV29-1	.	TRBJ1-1	TGCAGCGTCCACCCCGGGGGGTCGACTGAAGCTTTCTTT	CSVHPGGSTEAFF
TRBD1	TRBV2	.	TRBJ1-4	TGTGCCAGCAGTCCGGGGACAGTTAATGAAAAACTGTTTTTT	CASSPGTVNEKLFF
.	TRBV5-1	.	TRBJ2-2	TGCGCCAGCAGCTCCTCAGACAGGCCGACCGGGGAGCTGTTTTTT	CASSSSDRPTGELFF
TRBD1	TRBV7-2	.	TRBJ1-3	TGTGCCAGCAGCGTACTCGGGACAGCGATATATTTT	CASSVLGTAIYF
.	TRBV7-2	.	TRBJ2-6	TGTGCCAGCAGAATAGCCTCTGGGGCCAACGTCCTGACTTTC	CASRIASGANVLTF
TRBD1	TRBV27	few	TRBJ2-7	TGTGCCAGCAGCATCGACAGGGGCGAGCAGTACTTC	CASSIDRGEQYF
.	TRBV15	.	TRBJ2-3	TGTGCCACCAGCCCGGACAGAAGTCATGCAGATACGCAGTATTTT	CATSPDRSHADTQYF